This T cell receptor (beta chain) comes out of a study of T cells after yellow fever vaccination. Study findings and constraints: Some clonotypes, a small share, were shared between CD4 and CD8 compartments.

The germline CDR1 and CDR2 sequences are SGDLS and YYNGEE. CDR3 length: 15 amino acids. Trimming shortened V by 0 bases and J by 3 bases, and 12 bases separated the two germline ends. This clonotype was seen more than once but under ten times. Its matching antigen is unknown. It was through 5'RACE template switching that TCR cDNA was made, with a universal primer site and UMIs added. TCRdb independently ran MiXCR on the 5' RACE reads; one entry per CDR3 protein. Among a few hundred thousand distinct CDR3 sequences listed, over 5% were seen once. This clonotype was sampled from a young man who received the YFV17D yellow fever vaccine. The sequenced sample was PBMCs, obtained 5 days after the yellow fever booster vaccination. The rearrangement joins TRBV9 to TRBJ1-1; tentatively, D is TRBD1 (5 bases). The CDR3 spells CASSVAPQGDTEAFF. The CDR3 bases are TGTGCCAGCAGCGTAGCGCCTCAAGGGGACACTGAAGCTTTCTTT.